These 15 T cell receptor beta chains originate from one sample sequenced in a study of OX40 agonist ivuxolimab in advanced cancers. The library was produced with the immunoSEQ multiplex PCR assay. TCRdb provides this immuneACCESS table in a form limited to in-frame rearrangements. Some clones are lacking; in checked studies, under half of them reflect an unresolved V gene, and why the rest are absent is not known. For this sample there are more than 9,500 clones; about 85% appear just once. The ten largest make up approximately 8.3% of the sample. Sample: CD4+ or CD8+ T cells sorted from blood, taken in a trial of the OX40 agonist ivuxolimab. These receptors originate from an adult with an advanced solid tumor such as melanoma, head and neck, liver or kidney cancer.

This chain joins TRBV13 and TRBJ2-1; 12 nucleotides agree with TRBD2. The germline CDR1 and CDR2 sequences are PRHDT and FYEKMQ (reference sequence). The CDR3 consists of 19 residues. The J segment lost 8 bases and the V segment lost 4 bases, leaving 18 bases of the junction unmatched. The chain's CDR3 is CASSSQILAGGLSMDEQFF. The CDR3, as DNA: TGTGCCAGCAGCTCCCAAATCCTAGCGGGGGGGCTAAGTATGGATGAGCAGTTCTTC.

The chain is built from TRBV11-1 and TRBJ2-7; possible D gene TRBD2, 5 bases. From germline, CDR1 is SGHAT and CDR2 FQDESV (reference sequence). This CDR3 region has 14 residues. V lost 5 bases and J 10 bases, leaving 21 bases between the germline ends. The CDR3 spells CASSPGGSGSVQYF. The CDR3, as DNA: TGTGCCAGCAGCCCCGGAGGCAGCGGATCGGTTCAGTACTTC.

The J gene is TRBJ1-1, the V gene TRBV7-6; 9 positions match TRBD1. The germline gives CDR1 SGHVS, CDR2 FNYEAQ. The CDR3 is 15 residues long. Germline trimming cut 1 base from V and 3 bases from J; bases unmatched to any gene: 3. This CDR3 reads CASSLGTGVDTEAFF. The CDR3 DNA is TGTGCCAGCAGCTTAGGGACAGGGGTTGACACTGAAGCTTTCTTT.

The V gene is TRBV9, the J gene TRBJ1-1; TRBD1 aligns across 7 bases. Germline V gives CDR1 SGDLS, CDR2 YYNGEE. This CDR3 has 17 residues. After removal of 3 bases from V and 0 bases from J, the junction contained 11 bases not matched to a gene. The CDR3 reads CASSDFRDRQMNTEAFF. For the CDR3, the DNA is TGTGCCAGCAGCGACTTCCGGGACAGACAAATGAACACTGAAGCTTTCTTT.

The chain carries TRBV11-2 and TRBJ2-7, with 8 bases fitting TRBD1. This CDR3 spans 14 amino acids. The germline gives CDR1 SGHAT, CDR2 FQNNGV. After removal of 4 bases from V and 6 bases from J, the junction contained 8 bases not matched to a gene. The CDR3 coding sequence is TGTGCCAGCAGCTCCGGACAGGGAATGGCCGAGCAGTACTTC. Translating it yields CASSSGQGMAEQYF.

This clone was detected only once. The J gene is TRBJ1-4, the V gene TRBV6-6; TRBD1 is a possible D gene (5 bases). CDR3 length: 16 amino acids. V was cut by 0 bases and J by 0 bases, with 8 bases left in between. Germline V gives CDR1 MNHNY, CDR2 SVGAGI (reference sequence). The CDR3 coding sequence is TGTGCCAGCAGTTACTCAGGGGTGGCAACTAATGAAAAACTGTTTTTT. Translated, it gives CASSYSGVATNEKLFF.

This chain joins TRBV7-9 and TRBJ2-2; D may be TRBD1 (6 bases). Trimming cost V 7 bases and J 0 bases, with 12 bases left between them. The CDR3 length is 15 residues. The germline gives CDR1 SEHNR, CDR2 FQNEAQ (reference sequence). DNA of the CDR3: TGTGCCAGCACCGTGGGACACCCGAACACCGGGGAGCTGTTTTTT. This gives the protein CASTVGHPNTGELFF.

The J gene is TRBJ2-7, the V gene TRBV19; D is ambiguous. V was cut by 5 bases and J by 5 bases, with 7 bases left in between. The CDR3 has 11 amino acids. Germline CDR1 and CDR2: LNHDA and SQIVND (reference sequence). CDR3 sequence (DNA): TGTGCCAGTAGTGGCGTTAACGAGCAGTACTTC. The encoded protein is CASSGVNEQYF. The full variable domain, in which reference TRBV19 and TRBJ2-7 provide the parts outside the CDR3, is DGGITQSPKYLFRKEGQNVTLSCEQNLNHDAMYWYRQDPGQGLRLIYYSQIVNDFQKGDIAEGYSVSREKKESFPLTVTSAQKNPTAFYLCASSGVNEQYFGPGTRLTVT.

With regard to this clone: Within the sample, other DNA sequences also encode this same CDR3. The chain is built from TRBV19 and TRBJ1-1, with a possible D match to TRBD1 (6 bases). The CDR3 sequence is 14 residues long. Germline lookup yields CDR1 LNHDA and CDR2 SQIVND (reference sequence). V was pared by 6 bases and J by 4 bases, with 15 bases between. Here the CDR3 DNA reads TGTGCCAGTAGCATGGGGGGCCAGGGCACTGAAGCTTTCTTT. As protein: CASSMGGQGTEAFF.

This clone was recorded once. This chain joins TRBV29-1 and TRBJ1-1; the D is unclear. The CDR3 runs to 13 residues. CDR1 and CDR2 from the germline V gene are SQVTM and ANQGSEA. Trimming left V 0 bases short and J 7 bases short, with 12 bases between. The chain's CDR3 is CSVEDRNGDEAFF. The CDR3 DNA reads TGCAGCGTTGAAGATAGGAACGGGGATGAAGCTTTCTTT.

The chain links TRBV7-6 to TRBJ1-1, with no clear D. Trimming took off 6 bases at V and 1 base at J, with 3 bases between the two ends. This CDR3 region has 11 residues. Germline V gene data show CDR1 as SGHVS and CDR2 as FNYEAQ. CDR3 DNA sequence: TGTGCCAGCAGGGGGAACACTGAAGCTTTCTTT. Residues: CASRGNTEAFF.

This chain connects TRBV15 to TRBJ2-5, with D tentatively TRBD2 (6 bases). Germline-derived CDR1 and CDR2 are LNHNV and YYDKDF (reference sequence). The V end was cut by 0 bases, the J end by 4 bases, with 12 bases between. The CDR3 spans 15 residues. CDR3 in amino acids: CATSRDRRGGETQYF. CDR3 bases: TGTGCCACCAGCAGAGATCGGAGGGGCGGAGAGACCCAGTACTTC.

The gene calls are TRBV11-2 and TRBJ2-7; 11 bases map to TRBD1. Germline CDR1 is SGHAT and CDR2 is FQNNGV. V lost 5 bases to trimming and J lost 9 bases; unmatched junction nucleotides: 12. The CDR3 totals 15 residues. The CDR3 protein is CASSPLSGTGGPQYF. As DNA, the CDR3 is TGTGCCAGCAGCCCCCTAAGCGGGACAGGGGGTCCGCAGTACTTC. Full variable domain (missing parts from reference TRBV11-2 and TRBJ2-7): EAGVAQSPRYKIIEKRQSVAFWCNPISGHATLYWYQQILGQGPKLLIQFQNNGVVDDSQLPKDRFSAERLKGVDSTLKIQPAKLEDSAVYLCASSPLSGTGGPQYFGPGTRLTVT.

The gene calls are TRBV4-1 and TRBJ1-1; D is unclear. The germline V gene has CDR1 MGHRA and CDR2 YSYEKL. This CDR3 spans 14 amino acids. V lost 0 bases and J 1 base, leaving 6 bases between the germline ends. DNA of the CDR3: TGCGCCAGCAGCCAAGAAGTGGAGAACACTGAAGCTTTCTTT. It is translated as CASSQEVENTEAFF.

Note on this clone: The junction departs from the called germline gene at one end, perhaps through a read error. The sample has other DNA sequences that encode this CDR3 too. The rearrangement links TRBV2 to TRBJ2-3, with 13 positions matching TRBD2. Germline CDR1 and CDR2: SNHLY and FYNNEI. This CDR3 is built from 17 residues. In DNA form, the CDR3 reads TGCGCCAGCAGTGAATTTGCGACTAGCGGGGGGTCAGATACGCAGTATTTT. It codes for CASSEFATSGGSDTQYF.